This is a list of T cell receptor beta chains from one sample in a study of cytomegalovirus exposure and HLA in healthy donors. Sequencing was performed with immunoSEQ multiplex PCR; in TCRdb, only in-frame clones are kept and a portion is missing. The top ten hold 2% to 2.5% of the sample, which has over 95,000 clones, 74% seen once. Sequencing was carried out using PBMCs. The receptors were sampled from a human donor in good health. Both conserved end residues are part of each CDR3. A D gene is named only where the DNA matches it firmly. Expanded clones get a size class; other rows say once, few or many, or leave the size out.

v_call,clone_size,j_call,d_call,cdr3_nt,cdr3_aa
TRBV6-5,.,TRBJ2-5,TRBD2,TGTGCCAGCAGTTACAGTAGGACTAGCGGTGGACGCCGTTACTTC,CASSYSRTSGGRRYF
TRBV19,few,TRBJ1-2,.,TGTGCCAGTAGTATAACGGAGACAGGCAGATATGGCTACACCTTC,CASSITETGRYGYTF
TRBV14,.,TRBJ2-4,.,TGTGCCAGCAGCCAGACTGGCAGGGAATACATTCAGTACTTC,CASSQTGREYIQYF
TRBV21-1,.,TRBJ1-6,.,TGTGCCACAGGCGCGGGGGTACGGGTGTCCTATAATTCACCCCTCCACTTT,CATGAGVRVSYNSPLHF
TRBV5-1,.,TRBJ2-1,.,TGCGCCAGCAGCTTTCTGGGGGCCGGGGGGCTCGATGAGCAGTTCTTC,CASSFLGAGGLDEQFF
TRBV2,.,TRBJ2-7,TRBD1,TGTGCCAGCAGTCTGGGACAGGGGCCCTACGAGCAGTACTTC,CASSLGQGPYEQYF
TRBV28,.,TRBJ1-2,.,TGTGCCAGCAGTTTATTTGGCAGATCAATGGGCTACACCTTC,CASSLFGRSMGYTF
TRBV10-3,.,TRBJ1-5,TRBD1,TGTGCCATCAGTGCGGGACAGGAACATAGCAATCAGCCCCAGCATTTT,CAISAGQEHSNQPQHF
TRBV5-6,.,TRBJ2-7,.,TGTGCCAGCAGCTTGGTAAATCGGGACACCCTCGAGCAGTACTTC,CASSLVNRDTLEQYF
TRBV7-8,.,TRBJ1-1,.,TGTGCCAGCAGCTTAGACATGGACACTGAAGCTTTCTTT,CASSLDMDTEAFF
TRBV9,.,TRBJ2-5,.,TGTGCCAGCAGCGAGCAACAGGGAGGGTACCAAGAGACCCAGTACTTC,CASSEQQGGYQETQYF
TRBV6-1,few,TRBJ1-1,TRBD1,TGTGCCAGCAGTGAATCCCATAGCCGGGACAGGGGATTCCAAGCTTTCTTT,CASSESHSRDRGFQAFF
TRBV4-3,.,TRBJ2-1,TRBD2,TGCGCCAGCAGCCGAAGTTCCGGGGGGTACCTCGATGAGCAGTTCTTC,CASSRSSGGYLDEQFF
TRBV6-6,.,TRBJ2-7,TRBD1,TGTGCCAGCAGTTACCAGGGGGCTCACTACGAGCAGTACTTC,CASSYQGAHYEQYF
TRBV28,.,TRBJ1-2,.,TGTGCCAGCAGTCCCGCCGGGGGTTGGTATGGCTACACCTTC,CASSPAGGWYGYTF
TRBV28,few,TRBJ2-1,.,TGTGCCAGCAGTTCCCCGGGACATTACAATGAGCAGTTCTTC,CASSSPGHYNEQFF
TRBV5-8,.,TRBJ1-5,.,TGTGCCAGCAGCGCCACCGGGTCCCAAAATCAGCCCCAGCATTTT,CASSATGSQNQPQHF
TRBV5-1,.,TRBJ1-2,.,TGCGCCAGCAGCATGACAGACCCCTATGGCTACACCTTC,CASSMTDPYGYTF
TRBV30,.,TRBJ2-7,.,TGTGCCTGGAATCCACAGGATGGCTACGAGCAGTACTTC,CAWNPQDGYEQYF
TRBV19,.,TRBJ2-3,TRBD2,TGTGCCAGTACCCAGCGGGGGCGCACAGATACGCAGTATTTT,CASTQRGRTDTQYF
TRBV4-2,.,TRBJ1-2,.,TGTGCCAGCAGCCAAGAGGGAGTGGGGGGCTACACCTTC,CASSQEGVGGYTF
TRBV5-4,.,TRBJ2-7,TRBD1,TGTGCCAGCACCACAGGGGGGTCCTACGAGCAGTACTTC,CASTTGGSYEQYF
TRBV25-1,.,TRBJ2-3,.,TGTGCCAGCATGCCCAGGGGTAGGACAGATACGCAGTATTTT,CASMPRGRTDTQYF
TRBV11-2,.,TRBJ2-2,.,TGTGCCAGCTCGTCCGGGGAGCTGTTTTTT,CASSSGELFF
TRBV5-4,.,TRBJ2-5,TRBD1,TGTGCCAGCAGCTCAACGGGACAGCAACAAGAGACCCAGTACTTC,CASSSTGQQQETQYF
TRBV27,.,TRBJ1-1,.,TGTGCCAGCAGTTTCGGGACTGAAGCTTTCTTT,CASSFGTEAFF
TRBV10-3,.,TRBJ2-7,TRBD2,TGTGCCATCGGGGCTAGCGGGAGGAGCTCCTACGAGCAGTACTTC,CAIGASGRSSYEQYF
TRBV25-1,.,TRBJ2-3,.,TGTGCCACCGTCCCGGCGGGGGCTGGGGATACGCAGTATTTT,CATVPAGAGDTQYF
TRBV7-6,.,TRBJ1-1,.,TGTGCCAGCAGCTTAGGACAGGCCCTGAACACTGAAGCTTTCTTT,CASSLGQALNTEAFF
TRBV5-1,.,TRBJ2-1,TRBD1,TGCGCCAGCAGCCGGGACAGCGCCGACAATGAGCAGTTCTTC,CASSRDSADNEQFF
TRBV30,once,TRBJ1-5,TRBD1,TGTGCCTGGAGTGCCTACTGGGGACAGGGGCCGAATCAGCCCCAGCATTTT,CAWSAYWGQGPNQPQHF
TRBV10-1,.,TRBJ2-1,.,TGCGCCAGCAGCTCCGAAGAATCGAGCTCCTACAATGAGCAGTTCTTC,CASSSEESSSYNEQFF
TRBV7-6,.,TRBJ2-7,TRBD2,TGTGCCAGCAGCCCTAGCGGGGGCCTGGGTGAGCAGTACTTC,CASSPSGGLGEQYF
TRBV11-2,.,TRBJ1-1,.,TGTGCCAGCAGCTTAGCTTCGGGGGGGCGATGGAAGAACACTGAAGCTTTCTTT,CASSLASGGRWKNTEAFF
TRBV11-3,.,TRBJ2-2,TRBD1,TGTGCCAGCAGCCGCGGACAGGGTGGTATCGGGGAGCTGTTTTTT,CASSRGQGGIGELFF
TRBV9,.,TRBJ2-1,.,TGTGCCAGCAGCGTAGCCTCAGCGGGCAACTACAATGAGCAGTTCTTC,CASSVASAGNYNEQFF
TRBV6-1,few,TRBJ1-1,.,TGTGCCACCGAGCCGGTTGTTAGCACTGAAGCTTTCTTT,CATEPVVSTEAFF
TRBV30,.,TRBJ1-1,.,TGTGCCTGGAGTCCCGTCCAATGGGGCAGGGTCGGCCCCAGTGTGAACACTGAAGCTTTCTTT,CAWSPVQWGRVGPSVNTEAFF
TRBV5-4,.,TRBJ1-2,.,TGTGCCAGCAGCTTAGTACAGGGCGGCTATGGCTACACCTTC,CASSLVQGGYGYTF
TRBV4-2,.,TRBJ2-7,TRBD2,TGTGCCAGCAGCCAAGATATCGGGAGTGGGGGGGCCTACGAGCAGTACTTC,CASSQDIGSGGAYEQYF
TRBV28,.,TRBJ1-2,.,TGTGCCAGCAGTTTAGCAGGGGCGGTAGGTGGCTACACCTTC,CASSLAGAVGGYTF
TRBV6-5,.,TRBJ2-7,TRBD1,TGTGCCAGCAGTTACTCGGGGACAGTCTCCTACGAGCAGTACTTC,CASSYSGTVSYEQYF
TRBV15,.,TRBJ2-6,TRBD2,TGTGCCACCAGCAGAGATCAGGGAGCCGGGACTAGCGTATACTCTGGGGCCAACGTCCTGACTTTC,CATSRDQGAGTSVYSGANVLTF
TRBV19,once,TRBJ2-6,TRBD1,TGTGCCAGTAGTCTCCGGACAGGGGTGACAGGGGCCAACGTCCTGACTTTC,CASSLRTGVTGANVLTF
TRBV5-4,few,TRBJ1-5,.,TGTGCCAGCAGCTTGGGTCTCCTGGGGCGGAATCAGCCCCAGCATTTT,CASSLGLLGRNQPQHF
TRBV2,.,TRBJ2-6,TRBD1,TGTGCCAGCAGCCAAACAGGGGCTGGGGCCAACGTCCTGACTTTC,CASSQTGAGANVLTF
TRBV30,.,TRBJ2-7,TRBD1,TGTGCCTGGATGAACGTGGGACAGGCCTCCTACGAGCAGTACTTC,CAWMNVGQASYEQYF
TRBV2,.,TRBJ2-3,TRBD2,TGTGCCAGCAGTCCCCGTGCTCGACGGGGGGCAGATACGCAGTATTTT,CASSPRARRGADTQYF
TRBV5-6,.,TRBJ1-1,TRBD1,TGTGCCAGCAGCCGGGGACAGTTGAACACTGAAGCTTTCTTT,CASSRGQLNTEAFF
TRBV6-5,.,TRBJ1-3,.,TGTGCCAGCAGTGCTACGAAGCGTGGAAACACCATATATTTT,CASSATKRGNTIYF
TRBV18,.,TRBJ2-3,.,TGTGCCAGCTCACCACGGCAGGGTGGAGATACGCAGTATTTT,CASSPRQGGDTQYF
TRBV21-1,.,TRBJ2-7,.,TGTGCCAGCTCCTGGAGGGTTAACGAGCAGTACTTC,CASSWRVNEQYF
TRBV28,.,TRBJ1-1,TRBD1,TGTGCCAGCAGTAGGGGACAGGGGCTGAACACTGAAGCTTTCTTT,CASSRGQGLNTEAFF
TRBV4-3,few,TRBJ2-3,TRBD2,TGCGCCAGCAGCCTTTTAGCGGGGGGGCCTCAGTATTTT,CASSLLAGGPQYF
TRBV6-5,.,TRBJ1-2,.,TGTGCCAGCACAAAGACAACTAACTATGGCTACACCTTC,CASTKTTNYGYTF
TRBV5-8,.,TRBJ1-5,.,TGTGCCAGCAGCCGCAGGGCGGGGGCGCTGGGCAATCAGCCCCAGCATTTT,CASSRRAGALGNQPQHF
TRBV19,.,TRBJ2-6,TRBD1,TGTGCCAGTAGGGGACAGACAGGGGCTGGGGCCAACGTCCTGACTTTC,CASRGQTGAGANVLTF